This TCR beta chain comes out of a study of shared clonotypes between healthy human individuals. Naive CD8 cells were CD45RO-negative, positively selected for CCR7, excluding terminally differentiated effector memory CD45RA+ cells. Using immunoSEQ multiplex PCR, the repertoire was profiled, and TCRdb retains in-frame clones only, with some absent. The sample consists of millions of clones, approximately 94% of them appearing once. Sequenced input: naive CD8+ T cells sorted from blood. The origin of this receptor is a man aged 18 to 29 in good health.

The CDR3 DNA reads TGTGCCAGCAGCGCAGGGGAGCTAGCCAAAAACATTCAGTACTTC. It translates to CASSAGELAKNIQYF. The gene calls are TRBV9 and TRBJ2-4; possibly TRBD1 for D (6 bases). CDR3 length: 15 residues. Trimming took off 3 bases at V and 0 bases at J, with 10 bases between the two ends. Germline CDR1 SGDLS, CDR2 YYNGEE.